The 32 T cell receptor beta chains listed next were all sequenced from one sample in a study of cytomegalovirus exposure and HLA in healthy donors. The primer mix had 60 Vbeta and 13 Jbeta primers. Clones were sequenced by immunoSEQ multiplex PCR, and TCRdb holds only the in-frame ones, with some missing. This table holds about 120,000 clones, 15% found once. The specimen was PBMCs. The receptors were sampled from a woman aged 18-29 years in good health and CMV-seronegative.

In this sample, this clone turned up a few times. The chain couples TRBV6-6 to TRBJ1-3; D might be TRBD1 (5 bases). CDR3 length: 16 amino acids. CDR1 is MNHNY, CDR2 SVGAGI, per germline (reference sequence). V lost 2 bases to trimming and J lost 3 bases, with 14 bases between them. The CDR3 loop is CASSYGDTTVGNTIYF. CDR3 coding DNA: TGTGCCAGCAGTTACGGTGACACGACAGTTGGAAACACCATATATTTT.

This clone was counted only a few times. Here the CDR3 DNA reads TGCAGCGTTGAGGAGTACTATGGCTACACCTTC. Its translation is CSVEEYYGYTF. The chain joins TRBV29-1 to TRBJ1-2; D gene ambiguous. V lost 3 bases and J 3 bases, leaving 5 bases between the germline ends. The germline gives CDR1 SQVTM, CDR2 ANQGSEA. The CDR3 has 11 residues.

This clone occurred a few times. The chain's CDR3 is CASSRTGGDEKLFF. The CDR3 bases are TGTGCCAGCAGCCGGACAGGGGGTGATGAAAAACTGTTTTTT. The chain combines TRBV5-5 with TRBJ1-4, with 10 bases lining up with TRBD1. The CDR3 sequence is 14 residues long. Unmatched junction bases numbered 3, after V lost 4 bases and J lost 6 bases. Germline V CDR1 and CDR2: SGHKS, YYEKEE (reference sequence).

CDR3 in amino acids: CASSMAREIVNEQFF. The CDR3 nucleotides are TGTGCCAGTAGTATGGCGAGGGAGATTGTCAATGAGCAGTTCTTC. The chain links TRBV19 to TRBJ2-1; D may be TRBD2 (5 bases). The CDR3 extends over 15 amino acids. Trimming left V 3 bases short and J 6 bases short, with 15 bases between. From germline, CDR1 is LNHDA and CDR2 SQIVND (reference sequence).

The DNA of the CDR3 is TGTGCCAGCAGCAAACCGGACAGGGCGTTCGCCTATAGCAATCAGCCCCAGCATTTT. The encoded protein is CASSKPDRAFAYSNQPQHF. The V gene is TRBV21-1, the J gene TRBJ1-5; whether TRBD1, the table's D call, matches the DNA was not checked. TRBV21-1 is labeled a pseudogene. The CDR3 totals 19 residues.

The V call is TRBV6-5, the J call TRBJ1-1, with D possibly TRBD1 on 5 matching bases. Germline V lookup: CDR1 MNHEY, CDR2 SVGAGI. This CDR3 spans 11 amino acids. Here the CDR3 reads CAVSGITEAFF. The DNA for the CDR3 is TGTGCTGTTTCAGGGATCACTGAAGCTTTCTTT.

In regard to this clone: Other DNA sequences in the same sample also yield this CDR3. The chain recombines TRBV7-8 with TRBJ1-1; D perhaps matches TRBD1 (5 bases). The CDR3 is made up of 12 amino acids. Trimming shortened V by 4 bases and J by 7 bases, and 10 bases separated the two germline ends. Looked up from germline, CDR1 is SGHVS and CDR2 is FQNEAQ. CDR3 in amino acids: CASSSQDSEAFF. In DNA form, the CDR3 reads TGTGCCAGCAGCTCCCAAGACAGTGAAGCTTTCTTT.

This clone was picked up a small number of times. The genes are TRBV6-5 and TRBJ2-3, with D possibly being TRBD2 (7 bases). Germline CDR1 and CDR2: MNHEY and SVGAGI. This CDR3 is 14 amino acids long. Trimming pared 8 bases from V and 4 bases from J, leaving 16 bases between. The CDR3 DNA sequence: TGTGCCAGCCACCGGGGGGCGCGGTCAGATACGCAGTATTTT. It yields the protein CASHRGARSDTQYF.

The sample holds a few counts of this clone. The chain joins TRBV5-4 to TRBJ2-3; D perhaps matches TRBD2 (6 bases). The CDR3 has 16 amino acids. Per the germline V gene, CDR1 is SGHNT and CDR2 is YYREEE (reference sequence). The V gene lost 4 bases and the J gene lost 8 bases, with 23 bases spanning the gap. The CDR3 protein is CASSLERAGAWGTQYF. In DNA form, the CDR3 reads TGTGCCAGCAGCCTGGAGCGGGCAGGAGCATGGGGTACGCAGTATTTT.

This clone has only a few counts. CDR3 in amino acids: CASSIAGRGDTGELFF. As DNA, the CDR3 is TGTGCCAGTAGTATAGCGGGCAGGGGAGACACCGGGGAGCTGTTTTTT. V and J are TRBV19 and TRBJ2-2; maybe TRBD1 (6 bases). CDR3 length: 16 amino acids. V was pared by 1 base and J by 3 bases, with 12 bases between. Germline V lookup: CDR1 LNHDA, CDR2 SQIVND (reference sequence).

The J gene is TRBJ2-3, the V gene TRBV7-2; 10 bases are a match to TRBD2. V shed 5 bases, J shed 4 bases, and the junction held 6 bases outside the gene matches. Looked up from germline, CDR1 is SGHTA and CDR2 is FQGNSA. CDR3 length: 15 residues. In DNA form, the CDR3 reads TGTGCCAGCAGCGACTCTAGCGGGAGACCAGATACGCAGTATTTT. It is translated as CASSDSSGRPDTQYF.

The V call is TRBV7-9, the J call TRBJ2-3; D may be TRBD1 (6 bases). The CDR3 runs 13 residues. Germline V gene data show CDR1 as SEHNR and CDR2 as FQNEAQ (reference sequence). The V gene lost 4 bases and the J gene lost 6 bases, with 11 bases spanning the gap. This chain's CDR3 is CASSWAGVDTQYF. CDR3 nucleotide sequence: TGTGCCAGCAGCTGGGCAGGGGTGGATACGCAGTATTTT.

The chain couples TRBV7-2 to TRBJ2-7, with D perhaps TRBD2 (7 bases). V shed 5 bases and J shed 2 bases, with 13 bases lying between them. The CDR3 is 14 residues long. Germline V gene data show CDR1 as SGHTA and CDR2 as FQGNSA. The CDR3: CASSPPRGPYEQYF. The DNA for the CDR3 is TGTGCCAGCAGCCCTCCGCGGGGGCCCTACGAGCAGTACTTC.

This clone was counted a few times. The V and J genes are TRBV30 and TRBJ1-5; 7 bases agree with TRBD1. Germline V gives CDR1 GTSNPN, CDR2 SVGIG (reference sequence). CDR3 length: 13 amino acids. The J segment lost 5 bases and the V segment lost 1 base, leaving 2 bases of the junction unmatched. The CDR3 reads CAWSGQGYQPQHF. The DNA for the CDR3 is TGTGCCTGGAGTGGACAGGGCTATCAGCCCCAGCATTTT.

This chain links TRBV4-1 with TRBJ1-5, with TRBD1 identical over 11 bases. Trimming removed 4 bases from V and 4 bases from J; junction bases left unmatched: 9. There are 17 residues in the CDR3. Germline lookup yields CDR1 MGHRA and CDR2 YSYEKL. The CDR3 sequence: CASSPGQGASRNQPQHF. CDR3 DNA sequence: TGCGCCAGCAGCCCTGGACAGGGGGCGAGTCGTAATCAGCCCCAGCATTTT.

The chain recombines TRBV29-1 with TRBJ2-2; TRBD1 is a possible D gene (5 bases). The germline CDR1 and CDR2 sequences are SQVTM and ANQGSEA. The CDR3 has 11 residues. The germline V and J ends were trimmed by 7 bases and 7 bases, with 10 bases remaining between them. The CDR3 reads CSARVGGELFF. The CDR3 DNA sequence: TGCAGCGCCAGGGTTGGCGGGGAGCTGTTTTTT.

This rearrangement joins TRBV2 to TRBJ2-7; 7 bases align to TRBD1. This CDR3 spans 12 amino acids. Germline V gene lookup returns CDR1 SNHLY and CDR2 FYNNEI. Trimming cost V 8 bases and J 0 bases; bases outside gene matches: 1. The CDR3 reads CASQGDSYEQYF. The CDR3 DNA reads TGTGCCAGCCAGGGGGACTCCTACGAGCAGTACTTC.

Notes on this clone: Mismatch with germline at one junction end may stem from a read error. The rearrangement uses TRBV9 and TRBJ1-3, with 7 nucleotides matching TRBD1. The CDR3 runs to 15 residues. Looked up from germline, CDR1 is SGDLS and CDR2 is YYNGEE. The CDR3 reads CASSSRTGFGDTIYF. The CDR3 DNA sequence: TGTGCCAGCAGCAGTCGGACAGGTTTTGGAGACACCATATATTTT.

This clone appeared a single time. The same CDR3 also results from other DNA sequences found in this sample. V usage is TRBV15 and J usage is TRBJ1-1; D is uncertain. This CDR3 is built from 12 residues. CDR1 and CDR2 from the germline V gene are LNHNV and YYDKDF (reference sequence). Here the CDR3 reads CASSSLATEAFF. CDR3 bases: TGTGCAAGCAGTAGCCTCGCCACTGAAGCTTTCTTT. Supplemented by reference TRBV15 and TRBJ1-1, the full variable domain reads DAMVIQNPRYQVTQFGKPVTLSCSQTLNHNVMYWYQQKSSQAPKLLFHYYDKDFNNEADTPDNFQSRRPNTSFCFLDIRSPGLGDTAMYLCASSSLATEAFFGQGTRLTVV.

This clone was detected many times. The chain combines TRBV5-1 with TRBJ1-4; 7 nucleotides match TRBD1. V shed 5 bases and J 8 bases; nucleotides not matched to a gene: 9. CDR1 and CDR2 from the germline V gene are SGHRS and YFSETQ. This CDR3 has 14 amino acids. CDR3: CASRQGSEGEKLFF. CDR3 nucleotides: TGCGCCAGCAGACAGGGGTCCGAGGGGGAAAAACTGTTTTTT. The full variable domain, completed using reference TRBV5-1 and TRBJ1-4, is KAGVTQTPRYLIKTRGQQVTLSCSPISGHRSVSWYQQTPGQGLQFLFEYFSETQRNKGNFPGRFSGRQFSNSRSEMNVSTLELGDSALYLCASRQGSEGEKLFFGSGTQLSVL.

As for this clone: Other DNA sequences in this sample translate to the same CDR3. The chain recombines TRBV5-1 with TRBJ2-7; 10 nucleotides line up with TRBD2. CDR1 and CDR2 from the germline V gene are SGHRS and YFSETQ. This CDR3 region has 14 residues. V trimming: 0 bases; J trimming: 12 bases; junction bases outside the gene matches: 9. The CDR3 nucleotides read TGCGCCAGCAGCTTGGTAGGAAGCGGGAGGGCAGTGTACTTC. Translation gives CASSLVGSGRAVYF.

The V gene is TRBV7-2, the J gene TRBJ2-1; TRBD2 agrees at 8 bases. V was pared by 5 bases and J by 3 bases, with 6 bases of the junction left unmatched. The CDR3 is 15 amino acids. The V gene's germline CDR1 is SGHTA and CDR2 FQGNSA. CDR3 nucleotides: TGTGCCAGCAGCGTCACCGGGACTAGCTACAATGAGCAGTTCTTC. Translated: CASSVTGTSYNEQFF. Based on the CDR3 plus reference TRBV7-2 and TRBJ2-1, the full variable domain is GAGVSQSPSNKVTEKGKDVELRCDPISGHTALYWYRQSLGQGLEFLIYFQGNSAPDKSGLPSDRFSAERTGGSVSTLTIQRTQQEDSAVYLCASSVTGTSYNEQFFGPGTRLTVL.

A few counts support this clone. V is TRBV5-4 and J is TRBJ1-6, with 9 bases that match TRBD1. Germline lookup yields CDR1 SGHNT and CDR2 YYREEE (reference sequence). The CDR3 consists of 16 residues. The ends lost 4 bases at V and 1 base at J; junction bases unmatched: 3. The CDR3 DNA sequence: TGTGCCAGCAGCCCCGGGACAGGGTCCTATAATTCACCCCTCCACTTT. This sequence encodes CASSPGTGSYNSPLHF.

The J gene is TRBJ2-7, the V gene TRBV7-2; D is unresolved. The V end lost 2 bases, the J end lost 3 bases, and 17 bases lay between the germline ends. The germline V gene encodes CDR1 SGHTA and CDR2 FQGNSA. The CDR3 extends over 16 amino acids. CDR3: CASSLNSRLEDYEQYF. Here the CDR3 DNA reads TGTGCCAGCAGCTTAAATAGCCGTCTAGAAGACTACGAGCAGTACTTC.

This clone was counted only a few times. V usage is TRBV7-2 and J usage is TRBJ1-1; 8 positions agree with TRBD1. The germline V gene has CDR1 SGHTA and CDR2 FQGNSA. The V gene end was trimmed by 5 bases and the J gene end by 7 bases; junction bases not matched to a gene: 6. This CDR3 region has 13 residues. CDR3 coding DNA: TGTGCCAGCAGCCCACAGGGGGGTTATGAAGCTTTCTTT. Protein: CASSPQGGYEAFF.

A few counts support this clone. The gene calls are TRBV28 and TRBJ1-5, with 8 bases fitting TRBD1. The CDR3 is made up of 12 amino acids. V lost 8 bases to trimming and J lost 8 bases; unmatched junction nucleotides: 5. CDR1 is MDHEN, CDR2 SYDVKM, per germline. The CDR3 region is CASRTGTEPQHF. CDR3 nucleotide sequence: TGTGCCAGCCGGACAGGGACAGAGCCCCAGCATTTT.

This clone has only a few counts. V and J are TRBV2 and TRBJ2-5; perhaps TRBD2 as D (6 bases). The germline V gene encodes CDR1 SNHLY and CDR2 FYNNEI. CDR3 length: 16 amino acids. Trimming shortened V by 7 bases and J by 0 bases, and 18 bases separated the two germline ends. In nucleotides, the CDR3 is TGTGCCAGCATACCGTTGGGAGGCAGCGACCAAGAGACCCAGTACTTC. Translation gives CASIPLGGSDQETQYF.

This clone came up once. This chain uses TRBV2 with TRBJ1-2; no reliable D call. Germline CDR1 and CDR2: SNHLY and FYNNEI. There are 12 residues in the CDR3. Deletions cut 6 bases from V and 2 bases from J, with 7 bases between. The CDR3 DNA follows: TGTGCCAGCAGCGGTCCGAACTATGGCTACACCTTC. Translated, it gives CASSGPNYGYTF. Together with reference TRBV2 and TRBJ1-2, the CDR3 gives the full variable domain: EPEVTQTPSHQVTQMGQEVILRCVPISNHLYFYWYRQILGQKVEFLVSFYNNEISEKSEIFDDQFSVERPDGSNFTLKIRSTKLEDSAMYFCASSGPNYGYTFGSGTRLTVV.

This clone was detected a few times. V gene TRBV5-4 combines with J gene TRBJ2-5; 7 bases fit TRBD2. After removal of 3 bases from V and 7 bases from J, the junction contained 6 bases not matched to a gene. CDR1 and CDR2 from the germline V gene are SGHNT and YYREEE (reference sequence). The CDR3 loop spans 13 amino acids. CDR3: CASSSGLVATQYF. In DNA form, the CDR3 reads TGTGCCAGCAGCTCCGGACTAGTCGCGACCCAGTACTTC.

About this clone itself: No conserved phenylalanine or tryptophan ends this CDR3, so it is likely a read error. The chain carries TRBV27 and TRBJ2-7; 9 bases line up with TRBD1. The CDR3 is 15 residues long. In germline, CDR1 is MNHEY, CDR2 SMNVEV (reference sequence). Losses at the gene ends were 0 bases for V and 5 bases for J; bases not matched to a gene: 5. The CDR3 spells CASSLSPGTGNEQYL. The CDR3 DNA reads TGTGCCAGCAGTTTATCTCCCGGGACAGGGAACGAGCAGTACCTC.

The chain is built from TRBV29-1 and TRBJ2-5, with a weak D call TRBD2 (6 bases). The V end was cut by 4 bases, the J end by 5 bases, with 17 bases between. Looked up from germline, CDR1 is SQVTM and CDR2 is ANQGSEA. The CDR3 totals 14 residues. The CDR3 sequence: CSVGLSVGLETQYF. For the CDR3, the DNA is TGCAGCGTTGGCTTAAGCGTGGGACTCGAGACCCAGTACTTC.

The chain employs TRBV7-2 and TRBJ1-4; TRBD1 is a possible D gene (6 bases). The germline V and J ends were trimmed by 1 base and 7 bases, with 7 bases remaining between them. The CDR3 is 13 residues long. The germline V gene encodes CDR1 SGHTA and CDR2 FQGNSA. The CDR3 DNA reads TGTGCCAGCAGCTTAGGGACAGCTGAAAAACTGTTTTTT. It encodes CASSLGTAEKLFF.